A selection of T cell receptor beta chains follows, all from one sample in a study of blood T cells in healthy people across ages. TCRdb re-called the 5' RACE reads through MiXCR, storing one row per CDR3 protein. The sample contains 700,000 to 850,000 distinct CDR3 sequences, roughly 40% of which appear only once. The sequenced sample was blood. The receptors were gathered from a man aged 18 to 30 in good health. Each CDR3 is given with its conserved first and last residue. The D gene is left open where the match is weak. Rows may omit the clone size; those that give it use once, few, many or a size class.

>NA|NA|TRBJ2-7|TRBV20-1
TGCAGTGCTTGGAGATCGTCCGAGCAGTACTTC
CSAWRSSEQYF
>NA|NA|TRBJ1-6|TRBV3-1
TGTGCCAGCAGCCATGGGTTTGTGAATTCACCCCTCCACTTT
CASSHGFVNSPLHF
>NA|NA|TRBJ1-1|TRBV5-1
TGCGCCAGCCGGTTAGGAGCATCGGACCATGAAGCTTTCTTT
CASRLGASDHEAFF
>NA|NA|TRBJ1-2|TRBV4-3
TGCGCCAGCAGCCAAGCACCCGGGGTTGGTGGCTACACCTTC
CASSQAPGVGGYTF
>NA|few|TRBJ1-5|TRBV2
TGTGCCAGCAGTGAATCAAACTGGCCTCATACCAATCAGCCCCAGCATTTT
CASSESNWPHTNQPQHF
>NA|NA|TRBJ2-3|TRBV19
TGTGCCAGCTGGTGGGGTGATACGCAGTATTTT
CASWWGDTQYF
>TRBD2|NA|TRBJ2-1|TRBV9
TGTGCCAGCAGCGTAGTAACGGGGGGGTATATTGAGCAGTTCTTC
CASSVVTGGYIEQFF
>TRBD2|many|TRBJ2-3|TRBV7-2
TGTGCCAGCAGCTTAGAGGGACTAGCCCCTACGCAGTATTTT
CASSLEGLAPTQYF
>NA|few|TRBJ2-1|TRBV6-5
TGTGCCAGCGTGGGCTACAATGAGCAGTTCTTC
CASVGYNEQFF
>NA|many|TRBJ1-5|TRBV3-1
TGTGCCAGCAGCCCCCGACCGGGGAACCAGCCCCAGCATTTT
CASSPRPGNQPQHF
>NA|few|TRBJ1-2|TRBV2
TGTGCCAGCAGTGTAGGGATTGCTAACTATGGCTACACCTTC
CASSVGIANYGYTF
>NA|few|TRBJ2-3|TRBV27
TGTGCCAGCAGGGGTAGGGGCACAGATACGCAGTATTTT
CASRGRGTDTQYF
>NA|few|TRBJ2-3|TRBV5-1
TGTGCCAGCAGCTTAGGCAGAGAAACAGATACGCAGTATTTT
CASSLGRETDTQYF
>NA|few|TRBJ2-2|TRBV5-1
TGCGCCAGCAGCGTGGCTTGGACCGGGGAGCTGTTTTTT
CASSVAWTGELFF
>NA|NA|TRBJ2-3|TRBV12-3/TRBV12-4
TGTGCCAGCAGGGCCCGGGACACTAGGACGCAGTATTTT
CASRARDTRTQYF
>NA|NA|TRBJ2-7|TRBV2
TGTGCCAGCAGCCCCGACAAAGCCTACGAGCAGTACTTC
CASSPDKAYEQYF
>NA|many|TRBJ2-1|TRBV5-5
TGTGCCAGCAGCTATTACAGGGGAGGCTACAATGAGCAGTTCTTC
CASSYYRGGYNEQFF
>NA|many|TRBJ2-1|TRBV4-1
TGCGCCAGCAGCCAATACACGAGGCCTGAGCAGTTCTTC
CASSQYTRPEQFF
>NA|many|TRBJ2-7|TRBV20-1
TGCAGTGCTAGAGGGGGGACCGGGACCTCCTACGAGCAGTACTTC
CSARGGTGTSYEQYF
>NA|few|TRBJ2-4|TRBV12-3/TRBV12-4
TGTGCCAGCAGTTTAGGGGGGAACATTCAGTACTTC
CASSLGGNIQYF
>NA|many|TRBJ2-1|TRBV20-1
TGCAGTGCTAGAGATTTGTATGAGCAGTTCTTC
CSARDLYEQFF
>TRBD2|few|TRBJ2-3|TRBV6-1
TGTGCCAGCAGTGATGGGACTACTGGCTGGGGAGATACGCAGTATTTT
CASSDGTTGWGDTQYF
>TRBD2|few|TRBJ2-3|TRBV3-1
TGTGCCAGCAGCCAACGGACTAGCGGGGGGCGATATACGCAGTATTTT
CASSQRTSGGRYTQYF
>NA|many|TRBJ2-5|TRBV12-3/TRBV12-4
TGTGCCAGCAGTTTAGGACCGGGAGAGACCCAGTACTTC
CASSLGPGETQYF
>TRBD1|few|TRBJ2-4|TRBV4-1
TGCGCCAGCAGCCAAGATGAAAGGGGGCGGCCCAAAAACATTCAGTACTTC
CASSQDERGRPKNIQYF
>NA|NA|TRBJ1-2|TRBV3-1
TGTGCCAGCAGCCAAGATGCGTTGGGGGGCGGCCACACCTTC
CASSQDALGGGHTF
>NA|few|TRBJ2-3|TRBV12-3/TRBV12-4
TGTGCCAGCAGACCCGGGGGCAGGGATACGCAGTATTTT
CASRPGGRDTQYF
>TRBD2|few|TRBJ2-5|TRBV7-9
TGTGCCAGCAGCCCAGGAGGACTAGTCGCTGTAGAGACCCAGTACTTC
CASSPGGLVAVETQYF
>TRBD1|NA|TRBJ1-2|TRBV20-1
TGCAGTGCGACCTCCGCCGGGACAGGGGGGGTCTATGGCTACACCTTC
CSATSAGTGGVYGYTF
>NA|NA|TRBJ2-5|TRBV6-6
TGTGCCAGCATGAGAGGGAACCTCCAAGAGACCCAGTACTTC
CASMRGNLQETQYF
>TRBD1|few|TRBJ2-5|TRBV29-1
TGCAGCATACGGCCCCGGGGACAGTACAATGAGCAGTACTTC
CSIRPRGQYNEQYF
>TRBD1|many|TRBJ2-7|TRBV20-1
TGCAGTGCTAGTACAGGGGCTAGTGAGCAGTACTTC
CSASTGASEQYF
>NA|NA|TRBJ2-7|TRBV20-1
TGCAGTGCTAGTAAGGGTTTCACCTACGAGCAGTACTTC
CSASKGFTYEQYF
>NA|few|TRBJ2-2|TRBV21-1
TGTGCCAGCAGCAAAGAGGGGGACTCGAAAAACACCGGGGAGCTGTTTTTT
CASSKEGDSKNTGELFF
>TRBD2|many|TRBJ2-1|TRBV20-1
TGCAGTGCTAGAGATCGTACTAGCGGTGGGAATGAGCAGTTCTTC
CSARDRTSGGNEQFF
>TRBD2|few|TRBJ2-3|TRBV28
TGTGCCAGCATCAAGGCTAGCGGGGGGGCCGATCGCACAGATACGCAGTATTTT
CASIKASGGADRTDTQYF
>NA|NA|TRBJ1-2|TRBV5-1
TGCGCCAGCAGCTTGAGGGCGGCAGGGGAGGATGGCTACACCTTC
CASSLRAAGEDGYTF
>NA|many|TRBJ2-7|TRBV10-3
TGTGCCATCAGTGAGTCGAGAGGGAACGAGCAGTACTTC
CAISESRGNEQYF
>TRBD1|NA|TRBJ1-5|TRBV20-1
TGCAGTGCTACGAACGGTGGGACAGGGCTGAGGCAGCCCCAGCATTTT
CSATNGGTGLRQPQHF
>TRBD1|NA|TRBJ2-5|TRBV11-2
TGTGCCAGCAGCTCCCAGGGGACAGCTAAAGAGACCCAGTACTTC
CASSSQGTAKETQYF
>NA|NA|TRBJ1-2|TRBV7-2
TGTACCAGCAGCTTGCCCGGGACTGGGGACGATGGCTACACCTTC
CTSSLPGTGDDGYTF
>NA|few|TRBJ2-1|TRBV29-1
TGCAGCGTCGAGGTACGCTCCTACAATGAGCAGTTCTTC
CSVEVRSYNEQFF
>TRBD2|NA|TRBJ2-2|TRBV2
TGTGCCAGCGGACTAGCGGGGAACACCGGGGAGCTGTTTTTT
CASGLAGNTGELFF
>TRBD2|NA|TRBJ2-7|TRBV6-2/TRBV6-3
TGTGCCAGCAGTTGGGAGGGGAAAGGCTACGAGCAGTACTTC
CASSWEGKGYEQYF
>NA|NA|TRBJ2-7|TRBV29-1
TGCAGCGTTGAAATGCGGGTCGCGGGCGAGCAGTACTTC
CSVEMRVAGEQYF
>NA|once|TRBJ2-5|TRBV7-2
TGTGCCAGCCGCCCGTCGGGGGATGAGCAGTACTTC
CASRPSGDEQYF
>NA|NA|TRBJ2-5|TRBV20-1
TGCAGTGCTAGAGATTTCTCCCAGGACTCTTCTCGGAATGAGCAGTACTTC
CSARDFSQDSSRNEQYF
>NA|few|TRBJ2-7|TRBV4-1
TGCGCCAGCAGCCCCCAATTTACCTACGAGCAGTACTTC
CASSPQFTYEQYF
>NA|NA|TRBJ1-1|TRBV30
TGTGCCTGGAGTTCTGTTGAAGCTTTCTTT
CAWSSVEAFF
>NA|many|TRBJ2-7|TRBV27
TGTGCCAGCAGTACCTCACCGCTGGGGGAGCAGTACTTC
CASSTSPLGEQYF
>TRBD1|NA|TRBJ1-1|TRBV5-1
TGCGCCAGCAGCTGGGGGACAGGGGGCGCGTCTGAAGCTTTCTTT
CASSWGTGGASEAFF